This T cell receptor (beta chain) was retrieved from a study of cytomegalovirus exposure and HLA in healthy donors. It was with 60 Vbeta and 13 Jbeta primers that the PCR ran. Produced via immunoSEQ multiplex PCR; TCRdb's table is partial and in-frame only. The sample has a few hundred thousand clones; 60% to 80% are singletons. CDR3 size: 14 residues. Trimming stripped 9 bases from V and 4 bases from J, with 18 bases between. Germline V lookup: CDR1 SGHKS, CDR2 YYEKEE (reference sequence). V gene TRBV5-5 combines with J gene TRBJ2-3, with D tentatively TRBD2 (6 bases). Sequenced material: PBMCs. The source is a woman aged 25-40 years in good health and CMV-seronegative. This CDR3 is CATQGVPGADTQYF. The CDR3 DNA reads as TGTGCCACCCAAGGCGTACCGGGGGCAGATACGCAGTATTTT.